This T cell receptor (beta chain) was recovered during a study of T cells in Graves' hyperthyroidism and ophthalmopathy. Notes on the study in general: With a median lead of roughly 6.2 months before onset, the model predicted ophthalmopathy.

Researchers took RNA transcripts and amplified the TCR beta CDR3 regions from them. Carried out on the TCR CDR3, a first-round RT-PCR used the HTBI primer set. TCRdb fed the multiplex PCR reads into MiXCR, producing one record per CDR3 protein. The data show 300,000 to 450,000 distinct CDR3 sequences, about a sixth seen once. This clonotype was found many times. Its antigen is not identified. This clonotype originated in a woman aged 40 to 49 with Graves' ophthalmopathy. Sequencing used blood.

CDR3 coding DNA: TGTGCCAGCACCCCCGGCCTAGCGGGAGATTTAGATTTCTTC. It translates to CASTPGLAGDLDFF. The rearrangement links TRBV6-2 or TRBV6-3 to TRBJ2-1, with 10 bases that match TRBD2. Trimming cost V 7 bases and J 16 bases; bases outside gene matches: 16. From germline, CDR1 is MNHEY and CDR2 SVGEGT. The CDR3 totals 14 residues.